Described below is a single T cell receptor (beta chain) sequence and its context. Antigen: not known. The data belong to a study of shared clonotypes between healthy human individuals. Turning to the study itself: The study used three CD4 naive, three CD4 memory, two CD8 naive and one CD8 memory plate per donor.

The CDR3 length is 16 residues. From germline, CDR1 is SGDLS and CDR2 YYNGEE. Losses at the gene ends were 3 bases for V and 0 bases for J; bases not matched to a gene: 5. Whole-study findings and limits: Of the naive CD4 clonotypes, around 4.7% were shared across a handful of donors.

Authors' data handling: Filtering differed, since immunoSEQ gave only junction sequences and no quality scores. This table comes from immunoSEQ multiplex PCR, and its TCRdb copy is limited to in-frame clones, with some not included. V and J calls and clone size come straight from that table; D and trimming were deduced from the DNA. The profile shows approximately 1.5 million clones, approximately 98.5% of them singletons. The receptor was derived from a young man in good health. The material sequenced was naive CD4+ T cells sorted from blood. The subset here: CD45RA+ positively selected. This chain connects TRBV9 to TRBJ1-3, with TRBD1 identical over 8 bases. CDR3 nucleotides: TGTGCCAGCAGCGCCCTTGACAGGGGCTCTGGAAACACCATATATTTT. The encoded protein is CASSALDRGSGNTIYF. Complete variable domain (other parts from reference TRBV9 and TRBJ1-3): DSGVTQTPKHLITATGQRVTLRCSPRSGDLSVYWYQQSLDQGLQFLIQYYNGEERAKGNILERFSAQQFPDLHSELNLSSLELGDSALYFCASSALDRGSGNTIYFGEGSWLTVV.